Each of the 27 T cell receptor beta chains below was sequenced from the same sample in a study of neoadjuvant nivolumab and ipilimumab in lung cancer. This table comes from immunoSEQ multiplex PCR, and its TCRdb copy is limited to in-frame clones, with some not included. The sample yields about 25,000 clones, around 86% seen once. Specimen: tumor tissue, collected after neoadjuvant nivolumab, alone or with ipilimumab, at or shortly before surgery. These receptors all come from an adult with non-small cell lung cancer.

In nucleotides, the CDR3 is TGCGCCAGCAGCCAAGATACGGGAGGAACGACCGGGGAGCTGTTTTTT. It codes for CASSQDTGGTTGELFF. The chain links TRBV4-1 to TRBJ2-2; TRBD2 agrees at 7 bases. CDR1 and CDR2 from the germline V gene are MGHRA and YSYEKL. The trim removed 0 bases at V and 5 bases at J, leaving 6 bases unmatched. The CDR3 sequence is 16 residues long.

The chain has TRBV6-1 and TRBJ2-1; 8 nucleotides agree with TRBD2. CDR3 length: 14 amino acids. V lost 4 bases to trimming and J lost 6 bases; unmatched junction nucleotides: 5. Germline CDR1 reads MNHNS; CDR2 reads SASEGT. The CDR3 reads CASSAMTSANEQFF. As DNA, the CDR3 is TGTGCCAGCAGTGCGATGACTAGCGCCAATGAGCAGTTCTTC.

The chain employs TRBV11-3 and TRBJ2-3; D gene ambiguous. From germline, CDR1 is SGHNT and CDR2 YENEEA. The germline V and J ends were trimmed by 5 bases and 0 bases, with 9 bases remaining between them. The CDR3 loop spans 14 amino acids. CDR3 in amino acids: CASSPMGSTDTQYF. CDR3 coding DNA: TGTGCCAGCAGCCCGATGGGAAGCACAGATACGCAGTATTTT.

The chain links TRBV6-5 to TRBJ1-2; 7 positions agree with TRBD1. The CDR3 has 16 amino acids. The trim removed 2 bases at V and 6 bases at J, leaving 12 bases unmatched. The germline CDR1 and CDR2 sequences are MNHEY and SVGAGI. The CDR3 protein is CASSYTSQGTLNGYTF. Written as DNA, the CDR3 is TGTGCCAGCAGTTACACTTCACAGGGGACTTTAAATGGCTACACCTTC.

The chain is built from TRBV25-1 and TRBJ2-7; TRBD1 aligns across 7 bases. The CDR3 length is 14 residues. V lost 7 bases, J lost 0 bases, and 6 bases stayed unmatched. Germline V CDR1 and CDR2: MGHDK, SYGVNS. CDR3 sequence (DNA): TGTGCCAGCATGCACGGGACAGACTCCTACGAGCAGTACTTC. Encoded protein: CASMHGTDSYEQYF.

The chain employs TRBV7-6 and TRBJ2-7; 7 bases align to TRBD2. Germline values: CDR1 SGHVS, CDR2 FNYEAQ. CDR3 length: 15 amino acids. Trimming cost V 5 bases and J 3 bases; bases outside gene matches: 10. CDR3 loop: CASSPWEGRVYEQYF. CDR3 DNA: TGTGCCAGCAGCCCTTGGGAGGGCCGGGTCTACGAGCAGTACTTC.

This chain uses TRBV18 with TRBJ1-1; 7 bases fit TRBD1. Looked up from germline, CDR1 is KGHSH and CDR2 is LQKENI. This CDR3 contains 16 residues. V dropped 1 base and J dropped 1; count of bases not matched to a gene: 6. The CDR3 protein is CASSPQGALGNTEAFF. DNA for the CDR3: TGTGCCAGCTCACCACAGGGGGCGTTGGGGAACACTGAAGCTTTCTTT. Full variable domain (missing parts from reference TRBV18 and TRBJ1-1): NAGVMQNPRHLVRRRGQEARLRCSPMKGHSHVYWYRQLPEEGLKFMVYLQKENIIDESGMPKERFSAEFPKEGPSILRIQQVVRGDSAAYFCASSPQGALGNTEAFFGQGTRLTVV.

The rearrangement joins TRBV29-1 to TRBJ2-2; 13 nucleotides match TRBD2. The germline V gene encodes CDR1 SQVTM and CDR2 ANQGSEA. The J segment lost 5 bases and the V segment lost 4 bases, leaving 10 bases of the junction unmatched. This CDR3 comprises 17 residues. The DNA for the CDR3 is TGCAGCGTTGCTGGGACTAGCGGGGCTAGCTGGACCGGGGAGCTGTTTTTT. Its translation is CSVAGTSGASWTGELFF.

For the CDR3, the DNA is TGTGCCAGTAACCCGAAAAGATGGACTAGCGGATTAAATACGCAGTATTTT. Translation: CASNPKRWTSGLNTQYF. The V gene is TRBV19, the J gene TRBJ2-3; 10 bases fit TRBD2. J gave up 7 bases and V 7 bases, and 17 bases lay outside the gene matches. Germline V gene lookup returns CDR1 LNHDA and CDR2 SQIVND (reference sequence). There are 17 residues in the CDR3.

V and J are TRBV5-1 and TRBJ1-1; tentatively, D is TRBD1 (5 bases). The V and J ends lost 3 bases and 1 base respectively, with 19 bases between them. Germline V gene data show CDR1 as SGHRS and CDR2 as YFSETQ. The CDR3 has 17 residues. The chain's CDR3 is CASSSQTPGRRNTEAFF. CDR3 coding DNA: TGCGCCAGCAGCTCACAAACCCCGGGACGGAGGAACACTGAAGCTTTCTTT.

The CDR3 sequence is CASSPGSSSSSYNEQFF. DNA for the CDR3: TGCGCCAGCAGCCCAGGGAGCAGCAGCAGCTCCTACAATGAGCAGTTCTTC. This chain uses TRBV5-1 with TRBJ2-1; D may match TRBD1 or TRBD2 (5 bases each). Per the germline V gene, CDR1 is SGHRS and CDR2 is YFSETQ. The ends were cut back, 4 bases at V and 0 bases at J, with 17 bases in the middle. The CDR3 contains 17 residues.

V gene TRBV18 combines with J gene TRBJ2-1, with TRBD1 as a possible D gene (5 bases). This CDR3 has 16 amino acids. V was shortened by 5 bases and J by 0 bases, with 14 bases between the two germline ends. Germline V gene lookup returns CDR1 KGHSH and CDR2 LQKENI. The CDR3, as DNA: TGTGCCAGCTCAAAGGAACAGGATAGCTCCTACAATGAGCAGTTCTTC. It yields the protein CASSKEQDSSYNEQFF. Supplemented by reference TRBV18 and TRBJ2-1, the full variable domain reads NAGVMQNPRHLVRRRGQEARLRCSPMKGHSHVYWYRQLPEEGLKFMVYLQKENIIDESGMPKERFSAEFPKEGPSILRIQQVVRGDSAAYFCASSKEQDSSYNEQFFGPGTRLTVL.

This clone appeared a single time. V usage is TRBV7-2 and J usage is TRBJ2-7, with TRBD2 matching 10 bases. This CDR3 is 15 amino acids long. The V gene end was trimmed by 5 bases and the J gene end by 0 bases; junction bases not matched to a gene: 4. Per the germline V gene, CDR1 is SGHTA and CDR2 is FQGNSA. CDR3 in amino acids: CASSPSSGSSYEQYF. Written as DNA, the CDR3 is TGTGCCAGCAGCCCGTCTAGCGGGAGCTCCTACGAGCAGTACTTC.

This clone came up once. The chain recombines TRBV30 with TRBJ2-7; D is undetermined. The CDR3 length is 18 residues. Germline V gene sequence: CDR1 GTSNPN, CDR2 SVGIG (reference sequence). Trimming stripped 0 bases from V and 11 bases from J, with 32 bases between. CDR3 in amino acids: CAWSVGLTRILPYDVEYF. The DNA for the CDR3 is TGTGCCTGGAGTGTAGGCCTGACGAGGATCCTCCCCTACGATGTAGAGTACTTC.

The rearrangement joins TRBV28 to TRBJ1-5; D perhaps matches TRBD1 (6 bases). The CDR3 is 14 amino acids. The germline V gene has CDR1 MDHEN and CDR2 SYDVKM. The V end lost 6 bases, the J end lost 1 base, and 10 bases lay between the germline ends. CDR3 loop: CASSPGESNQPQHF. CDR3 bases: TGTGCCAGCAGCCCAGGGGAAAGCAATCAGCCCCAGCATTTT. Filled out from reference TRBV28 and TRBJ1-5, the complete variable domain reads DVKVTQSSRYLVKRTGEKVFLECVQDMDHENMFWYRQDPGLGLRLIYFSYDVKMKEKGDIPEGYSVSREKKERFSLILESASTNQTSMYLCASSPGESNQPQHFGDGTRLSIL.

CDR3 loop: CASSLEGLSSYEQYF. DNA for the CDR3: TGCGCCAGCAGCTTGGAAGGCCTGAGCTCCTACGAGCAGTACTTC. The chain recombines TRBV5-1 with TRBJ2-7, with no clear D. Trimming removed 0 bases at V and 0 bases at J, with 10 bases between. This CDR3 region has 15 residues. Germline V gives CDR1 SGHRS, CDR2 YFSETQ.

This chain links TRBV2 with TRBJ2-7; TRBD1 might be the D (6 bases). CDR3 length equals 14 residues. Trimming removed 5 bases from V and 0 bases from J, with 11 bases in between. The germline CDR1 and CDR2 sequences are SNHLY and FYNNEI. In nucleotides, the CDR3 is TGTGCCAGCAGTCGGGACACATCCTCCTACGAGCAGTACTTC. Its translation: CASSRDTSSYEQYF. The variable domain in full, completed from reference TRBV2 and TRBJ2-7, reads EPEVTQTPSHQVTQMGQEVILRCVPISNHLYFYWYRQILGQKVEFLVSFYNNEISEKSEIFDDQFSVERPDGSNFTLKIRSTKLEDSAMYFCASSRDTSSYEQYFGPGTRLTVT.

The chain uses TRBV6-1 and TRBJ2-3, with TRBD1 matching over 11 bases. This CDR3 comprises 16 residues. Germline CDR1 is MNHNS and CDR2 is SASEGT. J gave up 2 bases and V 2 bases, and 3 bases lay outside the gene matches. The CDR3 nucleotides read TGTGCCAGCAGTGAACGGACAGGGGGCTACACAGATACGCAGTATTTT. It encodes CASSERTGGYTDTQYF.

V usage is TRBV5-6 and J usage is TRBJ2-7; D may be TRBD2 (6 bases). The ends were cut back, 7 bases at V and 3 bases at J, with 20 bases in the middle. The V gene's germline CDR1 is SGHDT and CDR2 YYEEEE. This CDR3 has 15 residues. The CDR3 protein is CASCAGSGRIYEQYF. The CDR3 DNA is TGTGCCAGCTGCGCTGGATCGGGGAGGATCTACGAGCAGTACTTC.

With respect to this clone: The sample carries other DNA sequences with the same CDR3. J is TRBJ1-2 and V is TRBV11-3, with D possibly matching TRBD1 (6 bases). Trimming took off 2 bases at V and 7 bases at J, with 11 bases between the two ends. Germline V gene sequence: CDR1 SGHNT, CDR2 YENEEA. This CDR3 region has 13 residues. The CDR3 loop reads CASSLSGGSGYTF. The CDR3, as DNA: TGTGCCAGCAGCTTATCCGGGGGCAGTGGCTACACCTTC.

V gene TRBV5-1 combines with J gene TRBJ2-5; D is perhaps TRBD1 or TRBD2 (6 bases each). Trimming removed 4 bases at V and 7 bases at J, with 17 bases between. CDR3 length: 14 amino acids. From germline, CDR1 is SGHRS and CDR2 YFSETQ. This chain's CDR3 is CASSRRQDGGTQYF. For the CDR3, the DNA is TGCGCCAGCAGCCGAAGACAGGACGGGGGGACCCAGTACTTC.

The chain is built from TRBV30 and TRBJ1-1, with 9 nucleotides matching TRBD1. CDR1 is GTSNPN, CDR2 SVGIG, per germline (reference sequence). V lost 3 bases to trimming and J lost 4 bases; unmatched junction nucleotides: 3. This CDR3 comprises 13 residues. In DNA form, the CDR3 reads TGTGCCTGGAGCAGGGACAGGGCCACTGAAGCTTTCTTT. Protein: CAWSRDRATEAFF.

The chain carries TRBV6-5 and TRBJ1-1, with a possible D match to TRBD1 (6 bases). Trimming pared 6 bases from V and 8 bases from J, leaving 10 bases between. CDR1 is MNHEY and CDR2 is SVGAGI in the germline V gene. The CDR3 spans 11 residues. The CDR3 region has the DNA TGTGCCAGCAGGGCCGGGACAGAAGCTTTCTTT. Its translation is CASRAGTEAFF.

The rearrangement uses TRBV29-1 and TRBJ2-1, with 9 bases matching TRBD2. The CDR3 runs to 13 residues. V shed 7 bases and J 8 bases; nucleotides not matched to a gene: 9. The germline gives CDR1 SQVTM, CDR2 ANQGSEA. The CDR3 DNA reads TGCAGCGGGGAGGCTAGCGGGAACGATGAGCAGTTCTTC. Translated: CSGEASGNDEQFF.

The chain carries TRBV2 and TRBJ2-5; D is undetermined. Germline CDR1 reads SNHLY; CDR2 reads FYNNEI. V lost 5 bases and J 4 bases, leaving 5 bases between the germline ends. This CDR3 spans 11 amino acids. The CDR3 bases are TGTGCCAGCAGTCCTTTAGAGACCCAGTACTTC. Translated, it gives CASSPLETQYF. Full variable domain (rest looked up from reference TRBV2 and TRBJ2-5): EPEVTQTPSHQVTQMGQEVILRCVPISNHLYFYWYRQILGQKVEFLVSFYNNEISEKSEIFDDQFSVERPDGSNFTLKIRSTKLEDSAMYFCASSPLETQYFGPGTRLLVL.

The chain carries TRBV30 and TRBJ1-5; D might be TRBD1 (5 bases). The CDR3 has 15 residues. V was cut by 3 bases and J by 4 bases, with 16 bases left in between. The germline V gene has CDR1 GTSNPN and CDR2 SVGIG (reference sequence). The CDR3 DNA reads as TGTGCCTGGAGCATGACGGGGCAGGCGAATCAGCCCCAGCATTTT. This encodes CAWSMTGQANQPQHF.

V usage is TRBV14 and J usage is TRBJ1-2; 8 bases map to TRBD1. Germline lookup yields CDR1 SGHDN and CDR2 FVKESK. J lost 8 bases, V lost 4 bases, and 6 bases had no gene match. The CDR3 is made up of 13 amino acids. CDR3 loop: CASSLGQGRGYTF. The CDR3 coding sequence is TGTGCCAGCAGCCTCGGACAGGGCAGAGGCTACACCTTC.